A single sample gave rise to the 31 T cell receptor beta chains below, sequenced in a study of cytomegalovirus exposure and HLA in healthy donors. The PCR used 60 Vbeta and 13 Jbeta primers. The data were produced by immunoSEQ multiplex PCR, yet TCRdb's version contains in-frame clones alone and is incomplete. The sample gives fewer than 140,000 clones, around 79% of which show up once; roughly 3.4% is in the top ten. Material: PBMCs. The receptors here all came from a man aged 60 to 69 in good health and CMV-seronegative.

V gene TRBV7-3 combines with J gene TRBJ1-1, with a possible D match to TRBD1 (5 bases). The CDR3 extends over 12 amino acids. Deletions cut 5 bases from V and 4 bases from J, with 8 bases between. CDR1 is SGHTA and CDR2 is FQGTGA in the germline V gene. The CDR3 bases are TGTGCCAGCAGCCCCGGGGGCACTGAAGCTTTCTTT. This encodes CASSPGGTEAFF.

This clone is labeled as medium-sized. The J gene is TRBJ1-1, the V gene TRBV25-1, with D possibly being TRBD1 (6 bases). Germline V gene lookup returns CDR1 MGHDK and CDR2 SYGVNS. Trimming left V 6 bases short and J 7 bases short, with 15 bases between. The CDR3 consists of 13 residues. The CDR3 region has the DNA TGTGCCAGCAGACAGGGAGGGGTCGGTGAAGCTTTCTTT. This codes for CASRQGGVGEAFF.

This clone has only a few counts. V is TRBV7-9 and J is TRBJ2-5, with 15 bases identical to TRBD2. Germline V gives CDR1 SEHNR, CDR2 FQNEAQ (reference sequence). The CDR3 is 17 amino acids. V gave up 5 bases and J gave up 0 bases; unmatched junction bases: 4. CDR3 amino acids: CASSPGTSGGNQETQYF. The CDR3 DNA sequence: TGTGCCAGCAGCCCCGGGACTAGCGGGGGGAACCAAGAGACCCAGTACTTC.

This clone was detected only a few times. CDR3 loop: CASSKGTAPTGELFF. As DNA, the CDR3 is TGTGCCAGCAGCAAAGGGACAGCGCCCACCGGGGAGCTGTTTTTT. The genes are TRBV9 and TRBJ2-2; TRBD1 matches at 7 bases. V lost 4 bases, J lost 4 bases, and 7 bases stayed unmatched. The CDR3 is 15 amino acids. Germline CDR1 SGDLS, CDR2 YYNGEE.

The chain couples TRBV5-4 to TRBJ1-6; D may be TRBD1 (5 bases). Germline V gives CDR1 SGHNT, CDR2 YYREEE (reference sequence). V dropped 4 bases and J dropped 13 bases, with 21 bases sitting between them. The CDR3 runs to 15 residues. CDR3 protein: CASSARDGSAGPLHF. The CDR3 region has the DNA TGTGCCAGCAGCGCACGGGACGGTTCCGCGGGGCCCCTCCACTTT.

The chain couples TRBV18 to TRBJ1-6; TRBD1 agrees at 7 bases. The germline CDR1 and CDR2 sequences are KGHSH and LQKENI. The CDR3 extends over 15 amino acids. With V trimmed by 1 base and J by 9 bases, 6 bases remained unmatched. CDR3 DNA sequence: TGTGCCAGCTCACCACGAGACAGGGTCGTTTCACCCCTCCACTTT. Amino acids: CASSPRDRVVSPLHF.

The genes are TRBV7-9 and TRBJ2-7; weak D call: TRBD2 (6 bases). The germline gives CDR1 SEHNR, CDR2 FQNEAQ (reference sequence). V was shortened by 8 bases and J by 4 bases, with 15 bases between the two germline ends. The CDR3 sequence is 13 residues long. CDR3 nucleotides: TGTGCCAGCCGGGGGTCGAGAGAATACGAGCAGTACGTC. Protein sequence: CASRGSREYEQYV.

The chain carries TRBV6-5 and TRBJ2-7; D perhaps matches TRBD1 (6 bases). The CDR3 length is 12 residues. Per the germline V gene, CDR1 is MNHEY and CDR2 is SVGAGI. The V and J ends lost 4 bases and 7 bases respectively, with 11 bases between them. CDR3 in amino acids: CASSSHQGEQYF. The CDR3 region has the DNA TGTGCCAGCAGTTCTCATCAGGGGGAGCAGTACTTC.

The chain links TRBV2 to TRBJ1-5, with D possibly matching TRBD1 (6 bases). The CDR3 totals 16 residues. Trimming cost V 2 bases and J 3 bases, with 14 bases left between them. Germline-derived CDR1 and CDR2 are SNHLY and FYNNEI. CDR3 sequence: CASSEKGNRVNQPQHF. The CDR3 nucleotides are TGTGCCAGCAGTGAAAAGGGAAACAGGGTCAATCAGCCCCAGCATTTT.

The V call is TRBV19, the J call TRBJ1-2, with 8 bases lining up with TRBD1. Trimming removed 2 bases from V and 8 bases from J; junction bases left unmatched: 10. The CDR3 contains 15 residues. The germline V gene encodes CDR1 LNHDA and CDR2 SQIVND (reference sequence). DNA of the CDR3: TGTGCCAGTAGTATAACCGGGACAGGAGGTAGCGGCTACACCTTC. Residues: CASSITGTGGSGYTF.

The chain links TRBV6-5 to TRBJ2-5; 7 bases match TRBD1. From germline, CDR1 is MNHEY and CDR2 SVGAGI. The V gene end was trimmed by 8 bases and the J gene end by 1 base; junction bases not matched to a gene: 7. The CDR3 is made up of 14 amino acids. For the CDR3, the DNA is TGTGCCAGCCGACGGGGACAGCTCCAAGAGACCCAGTACTTC. This encodes CASRRGQLQETQYF.

This chain uses TRBV10-3 with TRBJ2-7; D perhaps matches TRBD1 (6 bases). Germline-derived CDR1 and CDR2 are ENHRY and SYGVKD. This CDR3 comprises 15 residues. V lost 3 bases and J 2 bases, leaving 14 bases between the germline ends. This CDR3 is CAISDLGQGPYEQYF. The CDR3 nucleotides are TGTGCCATCAGTGACTTGGGGCAGGGGCCCTACGAGCAGTACTTC.

The chain recombines TRBV28 with TRBJ1-5, with 7 positions matching TRBD1. The germline V gene has CDR1 MDHEN and CDR2 SYDVKM. Germline trimming cut 10 bases from V and 6 bases from J; bases unmatched to any gene: 9. The CDR3 consists of 13 residues. This CDR3 reads CATHRGTRQPQHF. Here the CDR3 DNA reads TGTGCCACCCACAGGGGAACGCGTCAGCCCCAGCATTTT.

This chain uses TRBV2 with TRBJ2-2; a weak D match, TRBD1 (6 bases). V was shortened by 4 bases and J by 4 bases, with 10 bases between the two germline ends. Germline CDR1 SNHLY, CDR2 FYNNEI. The CDR3 totals 14 residues. The CDR3 reads CASSVQGLTGELFF. The CDR3, as DNA: TGTGCCAGCAGTGTACAGGGTCTCACCGGGGAGCTGTTTTTT.

This clone was seen a single time. The chain carries TRBV7-8 and TRBJ1-1; no definite D call. Trimming stripped 4 bases from V and 2 bases from J, with 17 bases between. Germline CDR1 reads SGHVS; CDR2 reads FQNEAQ. This CDR3 comprises 16 residues. The CDR3 bases are TGTGCCAGCAGCTCGATAAGACACGACCCAAACACTGAAGCTTTCTTT. Its translation is CASSSIRHDPNTEAFF.

This clone was detected only a few times. The chain links TRBV6-4 to TRBJ2-7; D perhaps matches TRBD2 (6 bases). Between the trimmed V and J ends, which lost 4 bases and 0 bases, there was a span of 13 bases. Germline CDR1 is MRHNA and CDR2 is SNTAGT. This CDR3 spans 15 amino acids. CDR3 sequence reads: CASSVRRGFSYEQYV. The DNA of the CDR3 is TGTGCCAGCAGTGTGAGGCGGGGTTTCTCCTACGAGCAGTACGTC.

The genes are TRBV7-9 and TRBJ1-3; perhaps TRBD1 as D (5 bases). The germline V gene encodes CDR1 SEHNR and CDR2 FQNEAQ (reference sequence). V lost 0 bases and J lost 0, with 6 bases in between. The CDR3 sequence is 15 residues long. The chain's CDR3 is CASSLAGGSGNTIYF. In nucleotides, the CDR3 is TGTGCCAGCAGCTTAGCGGGGGGCTCTGGAAACACCATATATTTT.

This clone was detected only a few times. The J gene is TRBJ1-3, the V gene TRBV6-5; D gene ambiguous. CDR1 is MNHEY, CDR2 SVGAGI, per germline. Trimming stripped 3 bases from V and 4 bases from J, with 10 bases between. This CDR3 is built from 14 residues. CDR3 residues: CASSYTGEGNTIYF. The CDR3, as DNA: TGTGCCAGCAGTTATACTGGGGAGGGAAACACCATATATTTT.

The rearrangement uses TRBV7-3 and TRBJ2-3; TRBD1 aligns across 10 bases. The CDR3 is 16 residues long. After removal of 3 bases from V and 3 bases from J, the junction contained 6 bases not matched to a gene. Germline V lookup: CDR1 SGHTA, CDR2 FQGTGA. CDR3: CASSLKDRGSTDTQYF. The CDR3 bases are TGTGCCAGCAGCTTGAAGGACAGGGGGAGTACAGATACGCAGTATTTT. The whole variable domain, filled in from reference TRBV7-3 and TRBJ2-3, reads GAGVSQTPSNKVTEKGKYVELRCDPISGHTALYWYRQSLGQGPEFLIYFQGTGAADDSGLPNDRFFAVRPEGSVSTLKIQRTERGDSAVYLCASSLKDRGSTDTQYFGPGTRLTVL.

J is TRBJ1-5 and V is TRBV30, with D possibly being TRBD1 (6 bases). V gave up 1 base and J gave up 2 bases, with 12 bases separating them. Germline V gene data show CDR1 as GTSNPN and CDR2 as SVGIG (reference sequence). This CDR3 has 15 residues. CDR3 DNA: TGTGCCTGGAGTGGAGGGGGATTGGGCAATCAGCCCCAGCATTTT. It is translated as CAWSGGGLGNQPQHF.

The CDR3 is CASSQRTAQETQYF. CDR3 coding DNA: TGTGCCAGCAGCCAGAGGACAGCCCAAGAGACCCAGTACTTC. The chain has TRBV14 and TRBJ2-5; TRBD1 is a possible D gene (6 bases). The CDR3 sequence is 14 residues long. The germline V gene encodes CDR1 SGHDN and CDR2 FVKESK. Trimming cost V 3 bases and J 1 base, with 9 bases left between them.

The chain is built from TRBV5-1 and TRBJ2-2; TRBD1 aligns across 12 bases. CDR1 and CDR2 from the germline V gene are SGHRS and YFSETQ. The CDR3 sequence is 16 residues long. Trimming cost V 0 bases and J 5 bases; bases outside gene matches: 2. In DNA, the CDR3 is TGCGCCAGCAGCTTGGCGGGACAGGGGGCGACCGGGGAGCTGTTTTTT. Protein product: CASSLAGQGATGELFF.

J is TRBJ1-5 and V is TRBV7-2; D is unclear. The germline V gene encodes CDR1 SGHTA and CDR2 FQGNSA. V was shortened by 2 bases and J by 7 bases, with 9 bases between the two germline ends. This CDR3 comprises 13 residues. Here the CDR3 reads CASSLTERQPQHF. In DNA, the CDR3 is TGTGCCAGCAGCTTAACGGAGAGACAGCCCCAGCATTTT. The full variable domain, completed using reference TRBV7-2 and TRBJ1-5, is GAGVSQSPSNKVTEKGKDVELRCDPISGHTALYWYRQSLGQGLEFLIYFQGNSAPDKSGLPSDRFSAERTGGSVSTLTIQRTQQEDSAVYLCASSLTERQPQHFGDGTRLSIL.

V usage is TRBV19 and J usage is TRBJ2-7, with 9 bases fitting TRBD1. The CDR3 has 15 residues. Losses at the gene ends were 3 bases for V and 3 bases for J; bases not matched to a gene: 6. Germline V gene lookup returns CDR1 LNHDA and CDR2 SQIVND (reference sequence). Here the CDR3 DNA reads TGTGCCAGTAGTATTCGGACAGGGGCTATCTACGAGCAGTACTTC. It specifies CASSIRTGAIYEQYF. The variable domain in full, completed from reference TRBV19 and TRBJ2-7, reads DGGITQSPKYLFRKEGQNVTLSCEQNLNHDAMYWYRQDPGQGLRLIYYSQIVNDFQKGDIAEGYSVSREKKESFPLTVTSAQKNPTAFYLCASSIRTGAIYEQYFGPGTRLTVT.

The chain employs TRBV5-1 and TRBJ1-4, with 8 bases fitting TRBD1. The trim removed 4 bases at V and 4 bases at J, leaving 6 bases unmatched. The CDR3 runs 15 residues. Germline V gene data show CDR1 as SGHRS and CDR2 as YFSETQ. The DNA for the CDR3 is TGCGCCAGCAGCGGCGGGACAGGAGTTAATGAAAAACTGTTTTTT. Its translation: CASSGGTGVNEKLFF.

This chain joins TRBV6-6 and TRBJ2-5; 10 nucleotides align to TRBD2. J was trimmed by 3 bases and V by 2 bases; bases with no gene match: 6. Germline V gene lookup returns CDR1 MNHNY and CDR2 SVGAGI (reference sequence). CDR3 length: 16 residues. As DNA, the CDR3 is TGTGCCAGCAGTTACGGGGTAGCGGGGGGAAAAGAGACCCAGTACTTC. Translation: CASSYGVAGGKETQYF.

The chain joins TRBV11-2 to TRBJ2-7, with D possibly TRBD1 on 6 matching bases. Trimming removed 6 bases from V and 1 base from J, with 16 bases in between. The germline V gene encodes CDR1 SGHAT and CDR2 FQNNGV. CDR3 size: 15 residues. CDR3 sequence (DNA): TGTGCCAGCAGAGTTACAGGGTCGGGGTCCTACGAGCAGTACTTC. It encodes CASRVTGSGSYEQYF.

The chain couples TRBV5-6 to TRBJ2-3; a possible D gene is TRBD1 (5 bases). Germline V CDR1 and CDR2: SGHDT, YYEEEE. V lost 0 bases and J lost 1, with 9 bases in between. CDR3 length equals 15 residues. CDR3 DNA sequence: TGTGCCAGCAGCTTGGGCGACAGCGGCACAGATACGCAGTATTTT. Its protein is CASSLGDSGTDTQYF.

CDR3 region: CASSSTSAGETQYF. CDR3 nucleotide sequence: TGTGCCAGCAGCTCCACCTCCGCGGGAGAGACCCAGTACTTC. V and J are TRBV7-9 and TRBJ2-5, with a possible D match to TRBD2 (5 bases). CDR1 is SEHNR, CDR2 FQNEAQ, per germline (reference sequence). Trimming shortened V by 4 bases and J by 4 bases, and 13 bases separated the two germline ends. CDR3 length equals 14 residues.

The rearrangement joins TRBV19 to TRBJ2-2; the match to TRBD2 covers 8 bases. Germline loops: CDR1 LNHDA, CDR2 SQIVND (reference sequence). The CDR3 has 17 residues. Trimming removed 0 bases from V and 4 bases from J; junction bases left unmatched: 7. DNA of the CDR3: TGTGCCAGTAGTATAGAGGCTAGCGGGTCCTCCACCGGGGAGCTGTTTTTT. Protein: CASSIEASGSSTGELFF.

This clone is a singleton in its sample. This rearrangement joins TRBV6-5 to TRBJ2-5, with D possibly matching TRBD2 (6 bases). Between the trimmed V and J ends, which lost 2 bases and 2 bases, there was a span of 12 bases. Looked up from germline, CDR1 is MNHEY and CDR2 is SVGAGI. CDR3 length equals 15 residues. CDR3 residues: CASSYGAGLQETQYF. DNA for the CDR3: TGTGCCAGCAGTTACGGGGCGGGACTTCAAGAGACCCAGTACTTC.